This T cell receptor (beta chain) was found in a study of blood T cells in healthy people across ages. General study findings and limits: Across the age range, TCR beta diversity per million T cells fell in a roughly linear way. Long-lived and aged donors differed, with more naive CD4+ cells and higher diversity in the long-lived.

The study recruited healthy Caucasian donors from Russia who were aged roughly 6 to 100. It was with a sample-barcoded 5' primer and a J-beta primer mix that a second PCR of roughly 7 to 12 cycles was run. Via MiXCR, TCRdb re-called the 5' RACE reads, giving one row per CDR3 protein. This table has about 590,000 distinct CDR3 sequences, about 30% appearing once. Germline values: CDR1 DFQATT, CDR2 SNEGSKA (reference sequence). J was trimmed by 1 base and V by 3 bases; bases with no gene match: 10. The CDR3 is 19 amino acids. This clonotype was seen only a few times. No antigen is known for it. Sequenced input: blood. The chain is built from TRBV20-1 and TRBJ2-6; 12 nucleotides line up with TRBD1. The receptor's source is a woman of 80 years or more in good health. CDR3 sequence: CSARWVPGQGASGANVLTF. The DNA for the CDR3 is TGCAGTGCTAGGTGGGTGCCGGGACAGGGGGCTTCTGGGGCCAACGTCCTGACTTTC.